This T cell receptor beta chain was captured in a study of shared clonotypes between healthy human individuals (dated by TCRdb to 2019 to 2021). Regarding the study in general: The cohort comprised a couple of women and a few men aged 18 to 49 years. For each donor, CD4 naive and CD4 memory were each run on three plates, CD8 naive on two plates, and CD8 memory on one plate. To estimate repertoire size and how much clonotype sharing occurs between individuals, the study deeply sequenced the blood TCR repertoires of about five healthy adults. To increase sequencing depth and limit assay-specific biases, different laboratories used diverse techniques to prepare libraries and sequence TCR repertoires. Each donor's leukapheresis produced roughly between about 0.8 and 10 billion PBMCs. General conclusions and limits of the study: Higher generation probabilities were observed for clonotypes shared by all four sorted-subset donors than for non-shared clonotypes. Based on pairwise subsampling, the degree of clonotype sharing among donors was expected to be affected by sequencing depth. Rarefaction of sorted-subset datasets indicated incomplete sequencing despite the large sequencing depth. Sampling was restricted to blood, and TCR repertoires in tissue are likely to differ from TCR repertoires in blood. Across four donors, around 5% of naive CD4, approximately 3.6% of naive CD8, 2% to 2.5% of memory CD4, and 0.3% to 0.45% of memory CD8 clonotypes were shared. Naive subsets generally had larger estimated clonotype richness than memory subsets. Because the study included a small number of donors, the genetic and exposure-history diversity represented was limited.

Concerning this clone itself: The target of this receptor is not known. Nothing much larger sits one base from this clone, and base qualities are not available.

The CDR3 goes from the cysteine to the phenylalanine over 16 residues. Just CDR3 DNA is preserved here, 48 bases in frame from base 1. Per the germline V gene, SGHNT is the CDR1 and YENEEA is the CDR2. Between the V and J ends, shortened by 5 bases and 4 bases respectively, the junction contains 20 bases. CD8 naive samples consisted of CD45RO-negative cells that were positively selected for CCR7, yielding a CD45RA+CCR7+ population without TemRA cells. The donors were healthy, HIV-negative adults who had no recently reported acute infections or vaccinations. Only Caucasian adults living in Nashville, Tennessee, USA were represented among the donors. Blood was obtained by leukapheresis, after which PBMCs were separated by Ficoll-Histopaque density gradient centrifugation and cryopreserved in liquid nitrogen vapor phase. Analytical flow cytometry was used to check the purity and quantity of each magnetically sorted T cell population. Each sorted fraction had its genomic DNA isolated and then quantified by UV absorbance on a Nanodrop 2000c.

TCR CDR3 regions were amplified from genomic DNA by multiplex PCR using the deep immunoSEQ assay. For each cell subset, the extracted genomic DNA was distributed evenly across all wells of several immunoSEQ 96-well plates, and each plate served as one replicate. For sorted subsets, about 200 ng genomic DNA, equal to some 28,000 T cell genomes, was loaded into each replicate PCR. Purified libraries were quantified with a Qubit 3.0 fluorometer, sized on a Bioanalyzer 2100, and re-quantified with the KAPA Library Quantification kit. Every immunoSEQ 96-well plate was sequenced on a dedicated single-read 150-cycle Illumina NextSeq 550 flow cell. The authors' pipeline ran thus. The immunoSEQ output contained only junctional sequences without quality scores, so filtering could not match that applied to full-length reads. To assign V/J genes and CDR3, sequences were annotated against IMGT germline references using PyIR, a Python wrapper for IgBLAST v1.9. Reads were removed for weak V/J assignments (E-value above 1e-6), missing CDR3, stop codons, out-of-frame junctions, or ambiguous translated residues. A V3J clonotype was defined by an identical inferred V gene, J gene, and CDR3 amino acid sequence. Percentage overlap between repertoires was calculated by dividing the number of shared unique clonotypes by the size of the smaller repertoire. Repertoire richness was assessed with RTK rarefaction, the Chao1 estimator, and Recon v2.1 estimates of unobserved clonotypes. OLGA was used to compute generation probabilities for all TCRbeta clonotypes that the gDNA method yielded from a handful of donors. TCRdb provides this immuneACCESS table in a form limited to in-frame rearrangements. Some clones are lacking; in checked studies, under half of them reflect an unresolved V gene, and why the rest are absent is not known. V and J calls and clone size are those listed in that table; D and trimming were worked out from the DNA. Counted in this sample were about 2.1 million clones; roughly 93% of them appeared once. About 1.6% of the sample comes from the top ten.

Here the chain combines TRBV11-3 and TRBJ1-1; a tentative D match to TRBD1 spans 5 bases. The specimen was naive CD8+ T cells from PBMCs. What this sample's cell subset or site label stands for: CD45RA+CCR7+. The source is a man aged 18 to 35 in good health. Some clones in this sample may be carry-over from other donors' samples. The DNA sequence is TGTGCCAGCAGCGACCCGGTGGTCCCGGGGGGCACTGAAGCTTTCTTT. This translates into CASSDPVVPGGTEAFF.